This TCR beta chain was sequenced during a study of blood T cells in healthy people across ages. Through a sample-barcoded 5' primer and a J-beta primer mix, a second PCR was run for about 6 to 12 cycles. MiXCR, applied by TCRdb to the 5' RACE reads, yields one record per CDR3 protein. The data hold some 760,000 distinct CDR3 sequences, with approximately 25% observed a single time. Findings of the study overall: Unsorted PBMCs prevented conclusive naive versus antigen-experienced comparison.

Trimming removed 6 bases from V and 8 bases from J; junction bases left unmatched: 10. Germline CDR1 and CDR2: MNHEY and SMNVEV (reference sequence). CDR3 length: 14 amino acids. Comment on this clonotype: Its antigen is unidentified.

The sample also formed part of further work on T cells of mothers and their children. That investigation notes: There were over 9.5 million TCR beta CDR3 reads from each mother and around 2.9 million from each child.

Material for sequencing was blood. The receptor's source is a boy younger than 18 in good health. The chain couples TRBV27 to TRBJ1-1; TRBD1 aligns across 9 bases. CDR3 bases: TGTGCCAGCAGCCCGTTTGGGACAGGGTCCGAAGCTTTCTTT. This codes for CASSPFGTGSEAFF.